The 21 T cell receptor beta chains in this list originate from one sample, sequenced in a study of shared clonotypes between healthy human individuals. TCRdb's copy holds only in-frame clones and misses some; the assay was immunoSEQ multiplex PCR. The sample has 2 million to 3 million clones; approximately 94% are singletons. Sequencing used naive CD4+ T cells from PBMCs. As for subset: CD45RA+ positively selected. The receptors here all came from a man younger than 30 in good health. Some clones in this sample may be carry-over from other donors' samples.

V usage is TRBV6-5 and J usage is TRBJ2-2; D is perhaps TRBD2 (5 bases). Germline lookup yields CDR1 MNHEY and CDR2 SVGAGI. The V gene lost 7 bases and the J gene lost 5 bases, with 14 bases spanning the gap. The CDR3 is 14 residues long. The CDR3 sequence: CASKSSATTGELFF. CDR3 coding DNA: TGTGCCAGCAAAAGTAGCGCAACAACCGGGGAGCTGTTTTTT.

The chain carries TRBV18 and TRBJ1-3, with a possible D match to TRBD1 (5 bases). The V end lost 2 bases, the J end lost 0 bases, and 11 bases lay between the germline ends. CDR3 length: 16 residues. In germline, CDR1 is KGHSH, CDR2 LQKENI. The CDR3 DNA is TGTGCCAGCTCACCAGCAACAGGATTCTCTGGAAACACCATATATTTT. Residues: CASSPATGFSGNTIYF.

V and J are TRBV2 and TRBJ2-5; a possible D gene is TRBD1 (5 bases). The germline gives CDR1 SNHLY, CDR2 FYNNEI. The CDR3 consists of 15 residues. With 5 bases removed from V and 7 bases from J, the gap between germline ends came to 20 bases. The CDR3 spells CASSPVDRGIGTQYF. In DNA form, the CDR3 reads TGTGCCAGCAGTCCTGTCGACAGAGGAATTGGGACCCAGTACTTC. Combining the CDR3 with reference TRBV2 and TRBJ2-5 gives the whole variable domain EPEVTQTPSHQVTQMGQEVILRCVPISNHLYFYWYRQILGQKVEFLVSFYNNEISEKSEIFDDQFSVERPDGSNFTLKIRSTKLEDSAMYFCASSPVDRGIGTQYFGPGTRLLVL.

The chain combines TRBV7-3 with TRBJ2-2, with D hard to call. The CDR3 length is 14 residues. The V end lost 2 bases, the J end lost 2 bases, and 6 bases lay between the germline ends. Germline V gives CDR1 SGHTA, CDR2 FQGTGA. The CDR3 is CASSLHSNTGELFF. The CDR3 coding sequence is TGTGCCAGCAGCTTACACAGCAACACCGGGGAGCTGTTTTTT. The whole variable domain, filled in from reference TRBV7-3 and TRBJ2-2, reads GAGVSQTPSNKVTEKGKYVELRCDPISGHTALYWYRQSLGQGPEFLIYFQGTGAADDSGLPNDRFFAVRPEGSVSTLKIQRTERGDSAVYLCASSLHSNTGELFFGEGSRLTVL.

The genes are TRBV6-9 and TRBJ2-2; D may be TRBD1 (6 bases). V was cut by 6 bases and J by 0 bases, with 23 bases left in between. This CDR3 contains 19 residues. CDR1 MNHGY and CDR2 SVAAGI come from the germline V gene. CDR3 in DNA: TGTGCCAGCAGAGCATCAATACCACAGGGCCTGACGAACACCGGGGAGCTGTTTTTT. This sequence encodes CASRASIPQGLTNTGELFF.

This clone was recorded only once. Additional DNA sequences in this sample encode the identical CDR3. CDR3 sequence reads: CASSGGSSYEQYF. CDR3 bases: TGTGCCAGCAGCGGTGGCAGTAGTTACGAGCAGTACTTC. J is TRBJ2-7 and V is TRBV9; D unresolved. Germline values: CDR1 SGDLS, CDR2 YYNGEE. The CDR3 has 13 residues. The ends were cut back, 3 bases at V and 4 bases at J, with 11 bases in the middle.

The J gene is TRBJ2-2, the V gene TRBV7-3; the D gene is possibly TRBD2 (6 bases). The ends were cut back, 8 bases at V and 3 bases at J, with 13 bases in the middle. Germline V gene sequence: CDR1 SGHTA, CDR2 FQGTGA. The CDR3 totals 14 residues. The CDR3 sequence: CASRRGEDTGELFF. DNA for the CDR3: TGTGCCAGCCGTAGAGGGGAGGACACCGGGGAGCTGTTTTTT.

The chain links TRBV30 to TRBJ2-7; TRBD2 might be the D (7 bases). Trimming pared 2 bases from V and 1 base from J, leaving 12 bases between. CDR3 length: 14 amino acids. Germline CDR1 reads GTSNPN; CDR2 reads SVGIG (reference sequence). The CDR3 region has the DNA TGTGCCTGGAGTAGGGGGGGCAAGTCCTACGAGCAGTACTTC. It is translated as CAWSRGGKSYEQYF.

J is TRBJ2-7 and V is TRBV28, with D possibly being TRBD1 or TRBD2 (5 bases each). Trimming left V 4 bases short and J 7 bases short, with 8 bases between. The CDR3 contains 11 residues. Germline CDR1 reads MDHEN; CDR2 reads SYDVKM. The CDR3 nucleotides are TGTGCCAGCAGTTCAGAGGGGGAGCAGTACTTC. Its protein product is CASSSEGEQYF.

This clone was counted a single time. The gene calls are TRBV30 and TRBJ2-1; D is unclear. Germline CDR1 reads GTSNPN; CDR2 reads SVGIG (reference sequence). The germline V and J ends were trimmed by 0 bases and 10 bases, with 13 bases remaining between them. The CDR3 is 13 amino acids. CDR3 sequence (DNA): TGTGCCTGGAGTGTTATTTTTTCTGGGGAGCAGTTCTTC. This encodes CAWSVIFSGEQFF.

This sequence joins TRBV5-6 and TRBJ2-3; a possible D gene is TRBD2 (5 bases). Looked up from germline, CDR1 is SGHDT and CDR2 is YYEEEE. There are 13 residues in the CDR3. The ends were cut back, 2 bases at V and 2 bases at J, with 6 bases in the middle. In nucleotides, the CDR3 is TGTGCCAGCAGCTTCGGGATCACAGATACGCAGTATTTT. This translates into CASSFGITDTQYF.

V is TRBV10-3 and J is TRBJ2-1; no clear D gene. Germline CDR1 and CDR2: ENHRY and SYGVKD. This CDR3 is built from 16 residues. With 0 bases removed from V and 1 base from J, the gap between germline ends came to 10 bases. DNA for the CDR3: TGTGCCATCAGTGAGTCTCTGGCGGTGTCCTACAATGAGCAGTTCTTC. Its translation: CAISESLAVSYNEQFF.

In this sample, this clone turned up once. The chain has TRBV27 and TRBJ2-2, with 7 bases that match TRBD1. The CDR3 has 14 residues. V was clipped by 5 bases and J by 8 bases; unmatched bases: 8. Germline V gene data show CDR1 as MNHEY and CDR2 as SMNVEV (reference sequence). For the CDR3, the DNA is TGTGCCAGCAGTCAACAGGGGCCGGGGGGGGAGCTGTTTTTT. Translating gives CASSQQGPGGELFF.

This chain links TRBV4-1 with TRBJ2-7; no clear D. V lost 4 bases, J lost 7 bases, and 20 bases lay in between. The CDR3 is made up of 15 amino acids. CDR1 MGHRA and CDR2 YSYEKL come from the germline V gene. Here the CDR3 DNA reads TGCGCCAGCAGCCCTGCGGAATCTCCTACGAGTGAGCAGTACTTC. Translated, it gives CASSPAESPTSEQYF.

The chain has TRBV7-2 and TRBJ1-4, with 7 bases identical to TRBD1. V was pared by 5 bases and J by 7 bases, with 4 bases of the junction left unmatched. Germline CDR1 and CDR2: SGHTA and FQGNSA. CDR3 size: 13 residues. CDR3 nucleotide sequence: TGTGCCAGCAGCCTCCGGACAGGTGAAAAACTGTTTTTT. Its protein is CASSLRTGEKLFF.

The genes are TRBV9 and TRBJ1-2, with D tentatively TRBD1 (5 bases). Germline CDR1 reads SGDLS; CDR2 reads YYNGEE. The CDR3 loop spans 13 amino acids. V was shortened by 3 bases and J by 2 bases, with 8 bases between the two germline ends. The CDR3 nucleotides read TGTGCCAGCAGCGCGGGGACCAACTATGGCTACACCTTC. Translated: CASSAGTNYGYTF.

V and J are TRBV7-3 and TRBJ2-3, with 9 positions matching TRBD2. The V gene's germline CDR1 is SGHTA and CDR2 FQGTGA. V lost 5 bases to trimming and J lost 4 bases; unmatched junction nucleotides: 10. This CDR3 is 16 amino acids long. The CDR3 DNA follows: TGTGCCAGCAGCCATCGGACTAGCGCGGTGTCAGATACGCAGTATTTT. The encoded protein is CASSHRTSAVSDTQYF.

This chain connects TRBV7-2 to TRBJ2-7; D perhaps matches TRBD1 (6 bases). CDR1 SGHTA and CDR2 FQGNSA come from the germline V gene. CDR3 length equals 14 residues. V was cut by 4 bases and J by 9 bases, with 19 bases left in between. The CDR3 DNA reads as TGTGCCAGCAGCTCCCTCCAACAGGGAATGGGGCAGTACTTC. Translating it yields CASSSLQQGMGQYF.

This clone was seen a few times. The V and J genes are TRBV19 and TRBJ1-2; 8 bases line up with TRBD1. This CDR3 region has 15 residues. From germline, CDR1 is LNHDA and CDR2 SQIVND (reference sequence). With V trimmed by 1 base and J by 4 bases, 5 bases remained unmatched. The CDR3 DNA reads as TGTGCCAGTAGTATAGCGGACAGGGTTGTCTATGGCTACACCTTC. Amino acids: CASSIADRVVYGYTF.

In DNA form, the CDR3 reads TGTGCCAGCTCACCAATACAACAGGGGGCCTACGAGCAGTACTTC. As protein: CASSPIQQGAYEQYF. This chain links TRBV18 with TRBJ2-7; 8 nucleotides match TRBD1. This CDR3 spans 15 amino acids. CDR1 and CDR2 from the germline V gene are KGHSH and LQKENI. V dropped 2 bases and J dropped 2; count of bases not matched to a gene: 5.

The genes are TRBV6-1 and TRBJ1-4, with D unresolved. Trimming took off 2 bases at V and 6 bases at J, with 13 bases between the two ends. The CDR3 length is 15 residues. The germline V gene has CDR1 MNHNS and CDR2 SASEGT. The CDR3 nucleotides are TGTGCCAGCAGTGAAAACTCGGCCACGGATGAAAAACTGTTTTTT. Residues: CASSENSATDEKLFF.